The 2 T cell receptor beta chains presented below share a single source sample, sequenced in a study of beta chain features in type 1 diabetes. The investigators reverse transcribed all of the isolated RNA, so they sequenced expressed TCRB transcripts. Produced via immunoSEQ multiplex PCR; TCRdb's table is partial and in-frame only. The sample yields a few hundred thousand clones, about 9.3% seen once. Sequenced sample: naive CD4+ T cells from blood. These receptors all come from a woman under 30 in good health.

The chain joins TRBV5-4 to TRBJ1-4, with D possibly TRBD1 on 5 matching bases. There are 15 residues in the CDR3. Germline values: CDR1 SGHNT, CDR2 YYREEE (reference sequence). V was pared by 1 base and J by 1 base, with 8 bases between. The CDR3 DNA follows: TGTGCCAGCAGCTTGACAGGACAAACTAATGAAAAACTGTTTTTT. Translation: CASSLTGQTNEKLFF.

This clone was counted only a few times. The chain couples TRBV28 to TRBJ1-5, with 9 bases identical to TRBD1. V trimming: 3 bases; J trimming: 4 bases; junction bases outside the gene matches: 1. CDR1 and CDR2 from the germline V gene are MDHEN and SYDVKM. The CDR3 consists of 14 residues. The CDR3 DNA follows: TGTGCCAGCAGTTTCGGACAGGGGAATCAGCCCCAGCATTTT. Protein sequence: CASSFGQGNQPQHF.